The 12 T cell receptor beta chains presented below share a single source sample, sequenced in a study of T-cell reconstitution after alpha-beta-depleted transplantation in children. Preparing the TCRbeta library involved the use of unique molecular identifiers. TCRdb re-analysed the PCR reads in MiXCR, keeping a single row per CDR3 protein. The table lists fewer than 550,000 distinct CDR3 sequences, approximately 11% of them singletons, with 4.5% to 6.5% in the top ten. Sequencing was performed on PBMCs from the stem cell graft donor, taken from the stem cell graft. Every receptor here comes from a human donor who donated a stem cell graft to a child with acute myeloid leukemia.

The V and J genes are TRBV7-2 and TRBJ2-5, with D tentatively TRBD2 (7 bases). Germline CDR1 reads SGHTA; CDR2 reads FQGNSA. The CDR3 loop spans 16 amino acids. The V gene lost 6 bases and the J gene lost 5 bases, with 22 bases spanning the gap. Here the CDR3 reads CASSSSTGGMSETQYF. CDR3 coding DNA: TGTGCCAGCAGTTCCTCCACGGGGGGCATGAGCGAGACCCAGTACTTC.

V is TRBV30 and J is TRBJ2-2; no clear D gene. Germline CDR1 GTSNPN, CDR2 SVGIG (reference sequence). This CDR3 contains 13 residues. V dropped 7 bases and J dropped 1 base, with 10 bases sitting between them. DNA of the CDR3: TGTGCCTCGGCGGTTCAGAACACCGGGGAGCTGTTTTTT. Translated, it gives CASAVQNTGELFF.

The gene calls are TRBV20-1 and TRBJ2-3; 8 bases are shared with TRBD1. CDR1 is DFQATT, CDR2 SNEGSKA, per germline (reference sequence). V lost 4 bases, J lost 0 bases, and 12 bases stayed unmatched. The CDR3 has 17 amino acids. The CDR3 loop reads CSAIVPGQVSSTDTQYF. CDR3 sequence (DNA): TGCAGTGCTATAGTCCCGGGACAGGTTTCGAGCACAGATACGCAGTATTTT.

This clonotype showed up many times. The chain couples TRBV18 to TRBJ2-1, with 8 bases matching TRBD1. V lost 5 bases to trimming and J lost 8 bases; unmatched junction nucleotides: 14. CDR1 KGHSH and CDR2 LQKENI come from the germline V gene. The CDR3 sequence is 16 residues long. In DNA form, the CDR3 reads TGTGCCAGCTCAGAGCCCGGACAGGGAAGTGGATATGAGCAGTTCTTC. The encoded protein is CASSEPGQGSGYEQFF.

This clonotype has only a few counts. The V and J genes are TRBV27 and TRBJ2-5; possible D gene TRBD2, 5 bases. The germline V gene has CDR1 MNHEY and CDR2 SMNVEV (reference sequence). V lost 5 bases and J lost 7, with 17 bases in between. The CDR3 loop spans 14 amino acids. Here the CDR3 reads CASSISPAGRTQYF. DNA of the CDR3: TGTGCCAGCAGTATCAGCCCGGCGGGTCGGACCCAGTACTTC.

In its sample, this clonotype was seen once. The chain is built from TRBV27 and TRBJ1-2, with D tentatively TRBD1 (5 bases). The germline V and J ends were trimmed by 3 bases and 9 bases, with 14 bases remaining between them. The germline V gene encodes CDR1 MNHEY and CDR2 SMNVEV (reference sequence). The CDR3 consists of 13 residues. As DNA, the CDR3 is TGTGCCAGCAGTTTCGGGGCAGCCAATCGCTACACCTTC. Protein product: CASSFGAANRYTF.

The chain employs TRBV6-2 or TRBV6-3 and TRBJ2-7; TRBD2 aligns across 11 bases. CDR1 and CDR2 (germline): MNHEY, SVGEGT. This CDR3 is 16 amino acids long. V trimming: 5 bases; J trimming: 0 bases; junction bases outside the gene matches: 6. In DNA, the CDR3 is TGTGCCAGCAGTGCGCGGGGACTAGCGGTCTCCTACGAGCAGTACTTC. Translating gives CASSARGLAVSYEQYF.

The rearrangement uses TRBV7-6 and TRBJ2-1; D gene uncertain. The germline gives CDR1 SGHVS, CDR2 FNYEAQ. V dropped 4 bases and J dropped 8 bases, with 6 bases sitting between them. The CDR3 is 11 amino acids. CDR3 sequence: CASSSADEQFF. In DNA form, the CDR3 reads TGTGCCAGCAGCTCCGCCGATGAGCAGTTCTTC.

The table lists this clonotype with a few counts. The V gene is TRBV18, the J gene TRBJ2-7; D is perhaps TRBD1 or TRBD2 (5 bases each). Germline V gene lookup returns CDR1 KGHSH and CDR2 LQKENI. The CDR3 consists of 14 residues. V was trimmed by 1 base and J by 6 bases, leaving 13 bases between them. The CDR3 loop reads CASSPLEQAGEQYV. The CDR3 nucleotides are TGTGCCAGCTCACCACTGGAACAGGCGGGCGAGCAGTACGTC.

The sample holds a few counts of this clonotype. The chain joins TRBV12-3 or TRBV12-4 to TRBJ2-1, with TRBD2 matching 8 bases. The CDR3 is 12 amino acids. For the CDR3, the DNA is TGTGCAGACGGGAGGGAGTACAATGAGCAGTTCTTC. It yields the protein CADGREYNEQFF.

The table lists this clonotype with many counts. The V call is TRBV20-1, the J call TRBJ2-5; 10 nucleotides agree with TRBD2. Per germline, CDR1 DFQATT and CDR2 SNEGSKA (reference sequence). The J segment lost 1 base and the V segment lost 5 bases, leaving 7 bases of the junction unmatched. This CDR3 has 15 residues. CDR3 sequence: CSAGGLAASQETQYF. In nucleotides, the CDR3 is TGCAGTGCTGGTGGACTAGCGGCTAGCCAAGAGACCCAGTACTTC.

This clonotype was seen ten or more times. The chain links TRBV5-1 to TRBJ1-1; tentatively, D is TRBD1 (6 bases). This CDR3 has 13 amino acids. V lost 4 bases and J 4 bases, leaving 11 bases between the germline ends. Germline V CDR1 and CDR2: SGHRS, YFSETQ. The DNA of the CDR3 is TGCGCCAGCAGCGGGGGCTTGGGCACTGAAGCTTTCTTT. This sequence encodes CASSGGLGTEAFF.